This T cell receptor beta chain comes out of a study of identifying expanded T cells in peripheral blood. The repertoire was sequenced with immunoSEQ multiplex PCR; TCRdb's copy has only in-frame clones and lacks some. The data contain around 95,000 clones, roughly 88% of them singletons. Study-wide results and limits: Variance in clone template counts between roughly two-week samples significantly increased with total template count across all healthy donors.

The V gene lost 1 base and the J gene lost 1 base, with 8 bases spanning the gap. The CDR3 extends over 15 amino acids. The germline V gene encodes CDR1 LGHNA and CDR2 YSLEER. A remark on this clone: Its antigen remains unidentified.

The sequenced material came from blood. The chain employs TRBV4-3 and TRBJ2-1, with D maybe TRBD1 (5 bases). This clonotype was obtained from a person aged 18 to 75 in good health. CDR3 region: CASSQGQGSYNEQFF. The CDR3 bases are TGCGCCAGCAGCCAAGGCCAGGGTTCCTACAATGAGCAGTTCTTC.